These 28 T cell receptor beta chains were all obtained from the same sample, sequenced in a study of cytomegalovirus exposure and HLA in healthy donors. Both 60 Vbeta primers and 13 Jbeta primers went into the PCR. The table came from immunoSEQ multiplex PCR; TCRdb's copy has only in-frame clones and leaves some out. This sample has over 120,000 clones, with 75% to 90% found just once. The material sequenced was PBMCs. The source of these receptors is a woman aged 25 to 39 in good health and CMV-seronegative.

CDR3 amino acids: CASSLGRLGDNEQFF. Here the CDR3 DNA reads TGTGCCAGCAGCTTAGGGCGACTAGGGGACAATGAGCAGTTCTTC. The chain carries TRBV7-3 and TRBJ2-1, with TRBD2 as a possible D gene (6 bases). Germline CDR1 and CDR2: SGHTA and FQGTGA. The CDR3 totals 15 residues. The V end lost 2 bases, the J end lost 5 bases, and 13 bases lay between the germline ends. The whole variable domain, remainder taken from reference TRBV7-3 and TRBJ2-1, is GAGVSQTPSNKVTEKGKYVELRCDPISGHTALYWYRQSLGQGPEFLIYFQGTGAADDSGLPNDRFFAVRPEGSVSTLKIQRTERGDSAVYLCASSLGRLGDNEQFFGPGTRLTVL.

The rearrangement links TRBV2 to TRBJ1-1; 10 bases fit TRBD1. There are 13 residues in the CDR3. Germline V gene sequence: CDR1 SNHLY, CDR2 FYNNEI. The trim removed 7 bases at V and 5 bases at J, leaving 4 bases unmatched. The DNA for the CDR3 is TGTGCCAGCAACAGGGACAGGGGAACTGAAGCTTTCTTT. It yields the protein CASNRDRGTEAFF.

The chain is built from TRBV11-2 and TRBJ1-3, with D possibly being TRBD1 (6 bases). The length of the CDR3 is 17 residues. V was pared by 3 bases and J by 0 bases, with 15 bases between. Germline values: CDR1 SGHAT, CDR2 FQNNGV. The DNA for the CDR3 is TGTGCCAGCAGCTTTCAGGGGCCCCTTCACTCTGGAAACACCATATATTTT. Translating it yields CASSFQGPLHSGNTIYF.

The CDR3 spells CASSFPPTGEAGGTYEQYF. Here the CDR3 DNA reads TGTGCCAGCAGCTTCCCACCGACAGGGGAAGCGGGTGGAACCTACGAGCAGTACTTC. This rearrangement joins TRBV7-9 to TRBJ2-7, with 8 bases fitting TRBD1. CDR3 length equals 19 residues. Germline lookup yields CDR1 SEHNR and CDR2 FQNEAQ (reference sequence). V trimming: 3 bases; J trimming: 2 bases; junction bases outside the gene matches: 18.

This clone occurred a few times. The chain links TRBV5-1 to TRBJ2-2; maybe TRBD1 (6 bases). The length of the CDR3 is 16 residues. Germline CDR1 SGHRS, CDR2 YFSETQ. With 0 bases removed from V and 0 bases from J, the gap between germline ends came to 9 bases. The CDR3 region is CASSLVGTSNTGELFF. For the CDR3, the DNA is TGCGCCAGCAGCTTGGTTGGGACATCGAACACCGGGGAGCTGTTTTTT.

J is TRBJ1-5 and V is TRBV6-5; 7 bases map to TRBD1. Germline V lookup: CDR1 MNHEY, CDR2 SVGAGI. This CDR3 comprises 15 residues. V dropped 5 bases and J dropped 4; count of bases not matched to a gene: 8. DNA for the CDR3: TGTGCCAGCAGTCGGAGGGGGCTCGGGAATCAGCCCCAGCATTTT. Translated, it gives CASSRRGLGNQPQHF.

J is TRBJ2-5 and V is TRBV9; D unresolved. This CDR3 spans 14 amino acids. V dropped 2 bases and J dropped 5 bases, with 13 bases sitting between them. CDR1 is SGDLS and CDR2 is YYNGEE in the germline V gene. The CDR3 sequence is CASSVTGVRETQYF. CDR3 in DNA: TGTGCCAGCAGCGTGACGGGTGTGCGGGAGACCCAGTACTTC.

V gene TRBV18 combines with J gene TRBJ1-2; D is ambiguous. The CDR3 totals 14 residues. The germline V gene encodes CDR1 KGHSH and CDR2 LQKENI. Trimming stripped 2 bases from V and 4 bases from J, with 11 bases between. This CDR3 reads CASSPTGGLYGYTF. CDR3 DNA: TGTGCCAGCTCACCAACGGGTGGTCTCTATGGCTACACCTTC.

CDR3 coding DNA: TGTGCCAGCAGCTGGGACAGGAGGAATAATCAGCCCCAGCATTTT. This gives the protein CASSWDRRNNQPQHF. The chain combines TRBV2 with TRBJ1-5, with 8 bases identical to TRBD1. Germline-derived CDR1 and CDR2 are SNHLY and FYNNEI. With 6 bases clipped from V and 4 bases from J, the junction kept 8 bases outside the gene matches. The CDR3 consists of 15 residues.

The chain uses TRBV10-1 and TRBJ2-1; 11 nucleotides align to TRBD2. CDR3 length: 16 residues. J was trimmed by 2 bases and V by 3 bases; bases with no gene match: 3. Germline loops: CDR1 WNHNN, CDR2 SYGVQD (reference sequence). The DNA of the CDR3 is TGCGCCAGCAGTGAACTAGCGGGGGCCCCCTACAATGAGCAGTTCTTC. Translated: CASSELAGAPYNEQFF.

The chain couples TRBV2 to TRBJ2-1, with D hard to call. The V end lost 4 bases, the J end lost 1 base, and 11 bases lay between the germline ends. The CDR3 covers 15 residues. Per the germline V gene, CDR1 is SNHLY and CDR2 is FYNNEI. CDR3 bases: TGTGCCAGCAGTGCCGAGGCAACATCCTACAATGAGCAGTTCTTC. This translates into CASSAEATSYNEQFF.

The rearrangement joins TRBV5-1 to TRBJ2-4; 8 nucleotides align to TRBD1. With V trimmed by 4 bases and J by 6 bases, 9 bases remained unmatched. From germline, CDR1 is SGHRS and CDR2 YFSETQ. CDR3 length equals 15 residues. CDR3 protein: CASSPGQGWGNIQYF. Here the CDR3 DNA reads TGCGCCAGCAGCCCAGGACAGGGTTGGGGAAACATTCAGTACTTC.

This clone was counted a few times. The rearrangement joins TRBV7-8 to TRBJ2-7; 9 bases map to TRBD1. J gave up 2 bases and V 5 bases, and 13 bases lay outside the gene matches. CDR3 length: 17 amino acids. The V gene's germline CDR1 is SGHVS and CDR2 FQNEAQ. This CDR3 is CASSLNSRDRDPYEQYF. CDR3 bases: TGTGCCAGCAGCCTAAACTCCCGGGACAGGGATCCCTACGAGCAGTACTTC.

The V call is TRBV6-5, the J call TRBJ1-5; D gene ambiguous. CDR1 MNHEY and CDR2 SVGAGI come from the germline V gene. CDR3 size: 14 residues. Between the trimmed V and J ends, which lost 6 bases and 3 bases, there was a span of 12 bases. CDR3 amino acids: CASSGVQVNQPQHF. In DNA, the CDR3 is TGTGCCAGCAGCGGGGTTCAAGTCAATCAGCCCCAGCATTTT.

V usage is TRBV18 and J usage is TRBJ2-7; TRBD1 matches at 7 bases. The germline CDR1 and CDR2 sequences are KGHSH and LQKENI. V gave up 5 bases and J gave up 0 bases; unmatched junction bases: 7. This CDR3 is 15 amino acids long. Here the CDR3 DNA reads TGTGCCAGCTCAACCACAGGGGACACCTCCTACGAGCAGTACTTC. Its translation: CASSTTGDTSYEQYF. Full variable domain (outside the CDR3, taken from reference TRBV18 and TRBJ2-7): NAGVMQNPRHLVRRRGQEARLRCSPMKGHSHVYWYRQLPEEGLKFMVYLQKENIIDESGMPKERFSAEFPKEGPSILRIQQVVRGDSAAYFCASSTTGDTSYEQYFGPGTRLTVT.

The V and J genes are TRBV30 and TRBJ1-5; 10 bases agree with TRBD1. The CDR3 extends over 15 amino acids. V gave up 0 bases and J gave up 5 bases; unmatched junction bases: 4. Germline V lookup: CDR1 GTSNPN, CDR2 SVGIG (reference sequence). CDR3 DNA sequence: TGTGCCTGGAGTGTGGGCGGACAGGGGGATCAGCCCCAGCATTTT. Translation gives CAWSVGGQGDQPQHF.

J is TRBJ2-3 and V is TRBV10-3; D perhaps matches TRBD1 (5 bases). CDR3 size: 15 residues. Trimming removed 11 bases from V and 4 bases from J, with 22 bases in between. The germline V gene has CDR1 ENHRY and CDR2 SYGVKD. Written as DNA, the CDR3 is TGTGCCGCCGCCGGGCAGGGCCAACTGGCAGATACGCAGTATTTT. This gives the protein CAAAGQGQLADTQYF.

The chain couples TRBV29-1 to TRBJ2-2; TRBD1 is a possible D gene (6 bases). This CDR3 spans 13 amino acids. Trimming pared 4 bases from V and 4 bases from J, leaving 10 bases between. Germline-derived CDR1 and CDR2 are SQVTM and ANQGSEA. The CDR3 sequence: CSVVWGLTGELFF. CDR3 nucleotide sequence: TGCAGCGTTGTTTGGGGGCTCACCGGGGAGCTGTTTTTT.

This chain connects TRBV28 to TRBJ1-5, with 7 bases identical to TRBD1. The ends lost 4 bases at V and 0 bases at J; junction bases unmatched: 6. The CDR3 consists of 16 residues. Germline CDR1 and CDR2: MDHEN and SYDVKM. CDR3 sequence reads: CASSSPGGRSNQPQHF. The DNA for the CDR3 is TGTGCCAGCAGTTCGCCAGGGGGTCGTAGCAATCAGCCCCAGCATTTT.

J is TRBJ1-2 and V is TRBV9; a weak D match, TRBD1 (5 bases). Per the germline V gene, CDR1 is SGDLS and CDR2 is YYNGEE. Trimming stripped 7 bases from V and 8 bases from J, with 15 bases between. The CDR3 is 12 residues long. Here the CDR3 DNA reads TGTGCCAGCGGCGGATTAGGGGAAGGCTACACCTTC. This translates into CASGGLGEGYTF.

The rearrangement uses TRBV27 and TRBJ1-2; TRBD1 matches 9 bases. The CDR3 consists of 13 residues. The germline V gene has CDR1 MNHEY and CDR2 SMNVEV (reference sequence). Unmatched junction bases numbered 1, after V lost 5 bases and J lost 3 bases. DNA of the CDR3: TGTGCCAGCAGTCGACAGGGGGACTATGGCTACACCTTC. Encoded protein: CASSRQGDYGYTF.

J is TRBJ2-5 and V is TRBV5-5; 7 bases agree with TRBD2. Germline trimming cut 3 bases from V and 5 bases from J; bases unmatched to any gene: 10. This CDR3 is 15 amino acids long. The germline V gene encodes CDR1 SGHKS and CDR2 YYEKEE (reference sequence). The CDR3 coding sequence is TGTGCCAGCAGCTCCTACTGGGGAGGGCGGGAGACCCAGTACTTC. The encoded protein is CASSSYWGGRETQYF.

V usage is TRBV10-1 and J usage is TRBJ2-5, with 8 bases that match TRBD2. Looked up from germline, CDR1 is WNHNN and CDR2 is SYGVQD (reference sequence). The CDR3 runs to 15 residues. The V and J ends lost 0 bases and 4 bases, in that order; junction bases with no gene match: 4. The CDR3 is CASSESTLAGETQYF. CDR3 coding DNA: TGCGCCAGCAGTGAGTCGACGCTAGCGGGAGAGACCCAGTACTTC.

V gene TRBV5-1 combines with J gene TRBJ2-5; 13 bases align to TRBD2. The CDR3 sequence is 19 residues long. Germline V gives CDR1 SGHRS, CDR2 YFSETQ. V lost 4 bases and J lost 4; bases outside the gene matches: 16. CDR3 amino acids: CASSPGGGLAGAGGETQYF. The CDR3 DNA is TGCGCCAGCAGCCCCGGGGGTGGACTAGCGGGGGCCGGAGGAGAGACCCAGTACTTC.

This chain uses TRBV15 with TRBJ1-1; the match to TRBD1 covers 7 bases. The germline CDR1 and CDR2 sequences are LNHNV and YYDKDF (reference sequence). The length of the CDR3 is 16 residues. Trimming cost V 0 bases and J 0 bases; bases outside gene matches: 4. The CDR3 DNA follows: TGTGCCACCAGCAGAGATCCGGGACAGTTGAACACTGAAGCTTTCTTT. It translates to CATSRDPGQLNTEAFF.

The V call is TRBV7-2, the J call TRBJ1-6, with TRBD1 matching over 7 bases. The CDR3 sequence is 16 residues long. V dropped 5 bases and J dropped 2; count of bases not matched to a gene: 6. CDR1 and CDR2 (germline): SGHTA, FQGNSA. CDR3 in amino acids: CASSPNRGAYNSPLHF. The CDR3 DNA reads TGTGCCAGCAGCCCAAACAGGGGTGCCTATAATTCACCCCTCCACTTT.

This chain links TRBV6-5 with TRBJ1-6, with D hard to call. CDR1 and CDR2 (germline): MNHEY, SVGAGI. The V end was cut by 0 bases, the J end by 6 bases, with 9 bases between. CDR3 length: 15 amino acids. The CDR3 sequence: CASSYSKLRNSPLHF. In DNA, the CDR3 is TGTGCCAGCAGTTACTCAAAACTTCGTAATTCACCCCTCCACTTT.

As regards this clone: At one boundary the junction diverges from the germline segment, which might be a read error. The V gene is TRBV7-9, the J gene TRBJ1-2, with D unresolved. Germline V CDR1 and CDR2: SEHNR, FQNEAQ (reference sequence). CDR3 length equals 13 residues. CDR3 nucleotides: TGTGCCAGCACCTTAGGGTCTAGAGGGGGCTACACCTTC. Translation: CASTLGSRGGYTF.